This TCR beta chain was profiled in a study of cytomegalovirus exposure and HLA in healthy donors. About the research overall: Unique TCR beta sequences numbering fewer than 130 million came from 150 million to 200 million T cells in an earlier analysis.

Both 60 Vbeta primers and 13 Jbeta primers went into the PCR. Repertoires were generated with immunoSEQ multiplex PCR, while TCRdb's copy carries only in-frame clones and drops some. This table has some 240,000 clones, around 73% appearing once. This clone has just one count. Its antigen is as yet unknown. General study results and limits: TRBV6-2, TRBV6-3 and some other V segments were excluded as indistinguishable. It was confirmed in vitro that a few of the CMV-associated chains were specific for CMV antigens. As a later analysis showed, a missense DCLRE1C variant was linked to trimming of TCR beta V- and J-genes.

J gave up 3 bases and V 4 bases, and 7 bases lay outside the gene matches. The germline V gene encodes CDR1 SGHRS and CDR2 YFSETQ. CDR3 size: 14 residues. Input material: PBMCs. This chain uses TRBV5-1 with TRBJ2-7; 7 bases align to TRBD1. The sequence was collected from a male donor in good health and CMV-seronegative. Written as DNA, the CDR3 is TGCGCCAGCAGCCAAGACACAGGGGTCTACGAGCAGTACTTC. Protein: CASSQDTGVYEQYF.